Listed below are T cell receptor beta chains from one sample, sequenced in a study of cytomegalovirus exposure and HLA in healthy donors. Using immunoSEQ multiplex PCR, the repertoire was profiled, and TCRdb retains in-frame clones only, with some absent. The sample lists 200,000 or so clones; approximately 82% were seen once. Specimen: PBMCs. These receptors were collected from a woman aged 18-30 years in good health and CMV-seropositive. The CDR3 runs from the conserved cysteine through the conserved F or W. The D gene is left open where the match is weak. Not all rows give a size; the values are once, few, many and, for expanded clones, a class.

V gene,J gene,clone size,D gene,CDR3 protein,CDR3 DNA
TRBV28,TRBJ1-5,NA,TRBD1,CAGGTGESNQPQHF,TGTGCCGGGGGGACAGGGGAAAGCAATCAGCCCCAGCATTTT
TRBV5-1,TRBJ2-1,NA,TRBD2,CASSVRGEVYNEQFF,TGCGCCAGCAGCGTGCGGGGGGAGGTCTACAATGAGCAGTTCTTC
TRBV7-8,TRBJ1-5,NA,NA,CASSSMAGYNQPQHF,TGTGCCAGCAGCTCCATGGCGGGTTACAATCAGCCCCAGCATTTT
TRBV6-5,TRBJ2-3,NA,NA,CASRTAADTQYF,TGTGCCAGCAGAACAGCGGCAGATACGCAGTATTTT
TRBV2,TRBJ1-5,few,NA,CASSRDQPQHF,TGTGCCAGCTCCAGGGATCAGCCCCAGCATTTT
TRBV5-4,TRBJ2-3,NA,TRBD2,CASSLRGGTTDTQYF,TGTGCCAGCAGCTTGCGGGGGGGGACCACAGATACGCAGTATTTT
TRBV7-6,TRBJ1-4,NA,TRBD1,CASSSNRDRNEKLFF,TGTGCCAGCAGCTCCAACCGGGACAGAAATGAAAAACTGTTTTTT
TRBV5-4,TRBJ2-2,NA,NA,CASSLVGPSGELFF,TGTGCCAGCAGCTTGGTGGGCCCCTCAGGGGAGCTGTTTTTT
TRBV5-1,TRBJ1-2,NA,NA,CASSGSTPRSGYTF,TGCGCCAGCAGCGGCTCCACCCCGCGGAGTGGCTACACCTTC
TRBV6-5,TRBJ2-7,NA,TRBD2,CASRPGLVSYEQYF,TGTGCCAGCAGGCCGGGACTAGTGTCCTACGAGCAGTACTTC
TRBV19,TRBJ2-5,NA,TRBD1,CASSKQGAGETQYF,TGTGCCAGTAGTAAACAGGGGGCAGGAGAGACCCAGTACTTC
TRBV2,TRBJ1-5,NA,TRBD1,CASSAGTGVWSRNQPQHF,TGTGCCAGCAGCGCCGGGACAGGGGTTTGGTCGCGCAATCAGCCCCAGCATTTT
TRBV28,TRBJ2-5,NA,TRBD1,CASSFFRPFQGAETQYF,TGTGCCAGCAGTTTTTTCCGCCCTTTTCAGGGGGCTGAGACCCAGTACTTC
TRBV18,TRBJ1-3,NA,TRBD1,CASSPVGTGQNTIYF,TGTGCCAGCTCACCAGTCGGGACAGGGCAAAACACCATATATTTT
TRBV5-1,TRBJ2-2,NA,NA,CASSLFSGELFF,TGCGCCAGCAGCTTATTTTCGGGGGAGCTGTTTTTT
TRBV19,TRBJ2-2,NA,NA,CASSKQNTGELFF,TGTGCCAGTAGTAAACAGAACACCGGGGAGCTGTTTTTT
TRBV4-1,TRBJ2-1,NA,NA,CASSHSSGLRDEQFF,TGCGCCAGCAGCCATTCTTCGGGACTCCGGGATGAGCAGTTCTTC
TRBV6-1,TRBJ1-6,once,NA,CASSPELNPNSPLHF,TGTGCCAGCAGCCCGGAGCTAAACCCTAATTCACCCCTCCACTTT
TRBV6-7,TRBJ1-3,once,NA,CASSTNRGQSSGNTIYF,TGTGCCAGCAGTACGAACCGAGGACAGAGCTCTGGAAACACCATATATTTT
TRBV19,TRBJ2-6,NA,NA,CASIQSSGANVLTF,TGTGCCAGTATACAGAGCTCTGGGGCCAACGTCCTGACTTTC
TRBV6-6,TRBJ1-2,NA,NA,CAGGDFTGPYTF,TGTGCCGGGGGGGACTTTACAGGGCCCTACACCTTC
TRBV9,TRBJ2-6,NA,TRBD1,CASSPTGGAGANVLTF,TGTGCCAGCAGCCCGACAGGGGGCGCTGGGGCCAACGTCCTGACTTTC